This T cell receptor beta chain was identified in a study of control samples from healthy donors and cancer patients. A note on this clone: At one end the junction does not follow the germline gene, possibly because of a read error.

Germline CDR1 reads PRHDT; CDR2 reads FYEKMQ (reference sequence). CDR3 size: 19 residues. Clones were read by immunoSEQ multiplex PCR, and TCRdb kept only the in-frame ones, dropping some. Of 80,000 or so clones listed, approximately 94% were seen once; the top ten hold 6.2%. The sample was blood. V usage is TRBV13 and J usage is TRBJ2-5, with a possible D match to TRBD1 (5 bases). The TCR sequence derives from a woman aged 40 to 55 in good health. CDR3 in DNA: TGTGCCAGCAGCCTAGGTCCTAGGGTAGACAGAATTCTCCAAGAGACCCAGTACTTC. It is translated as CASSLGPRVDRILQETQYF.